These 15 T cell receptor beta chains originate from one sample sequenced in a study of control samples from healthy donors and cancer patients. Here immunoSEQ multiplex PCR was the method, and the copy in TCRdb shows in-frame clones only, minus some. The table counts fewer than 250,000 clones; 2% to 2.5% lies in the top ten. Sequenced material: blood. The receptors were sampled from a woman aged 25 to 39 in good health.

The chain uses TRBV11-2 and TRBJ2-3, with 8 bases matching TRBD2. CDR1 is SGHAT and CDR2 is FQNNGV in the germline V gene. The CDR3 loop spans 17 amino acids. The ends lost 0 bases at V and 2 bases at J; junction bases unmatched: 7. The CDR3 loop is CASSLEGSREATDTQYF. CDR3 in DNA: TGTGCCAGCAGCTTAGAAGGATCGCGGGAGGCCACAGATACGCAGTATTTT.

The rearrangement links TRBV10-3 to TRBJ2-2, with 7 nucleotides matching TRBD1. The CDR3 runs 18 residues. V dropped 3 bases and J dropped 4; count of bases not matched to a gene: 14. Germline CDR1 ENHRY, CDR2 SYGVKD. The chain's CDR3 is CAISDLFTGELGTGELFF. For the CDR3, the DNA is TGTGCCATCAGTGATCTCTTTACAGGGGAATTGGGCACCGGGGAGCTGTTTTTT.

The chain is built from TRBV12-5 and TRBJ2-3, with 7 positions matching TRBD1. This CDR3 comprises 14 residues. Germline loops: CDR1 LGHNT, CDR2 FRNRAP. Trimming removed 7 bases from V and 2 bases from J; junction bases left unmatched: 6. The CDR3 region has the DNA TGTGCTAGTGCCAGGGGGTCCTACACAGATACGCAGTATTTT. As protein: CASARGSYTDTQYF.

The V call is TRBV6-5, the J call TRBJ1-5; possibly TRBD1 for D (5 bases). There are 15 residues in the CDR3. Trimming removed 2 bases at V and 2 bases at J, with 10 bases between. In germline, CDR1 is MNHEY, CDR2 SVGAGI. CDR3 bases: TGTGCCAGCAGTTACGACGGGGGTGGCAATCAGCCCCAGCATTTT. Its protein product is CASSYDGGGNQPQHF.

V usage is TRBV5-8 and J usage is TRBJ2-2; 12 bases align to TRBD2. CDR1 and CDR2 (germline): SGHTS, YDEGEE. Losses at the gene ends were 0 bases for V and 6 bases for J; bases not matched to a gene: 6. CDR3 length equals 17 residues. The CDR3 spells CASSLGLAGEASGELFF. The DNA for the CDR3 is TGTGCCAGCAGCTTGGGACTAGCGGGGGAAGCGTCCGGGGAGCTGTTTTTT. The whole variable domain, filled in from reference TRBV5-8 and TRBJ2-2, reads EAGVTQSPTHLIKTRGQQATLRCSPISGHTSVYWYQQALGLGLQFLLWYDEGEERNRGNFPPRFSGRQFPNYSSELNVNALELEDSALYLCASSLGLAGEASGELFFGEGSRLTVL.

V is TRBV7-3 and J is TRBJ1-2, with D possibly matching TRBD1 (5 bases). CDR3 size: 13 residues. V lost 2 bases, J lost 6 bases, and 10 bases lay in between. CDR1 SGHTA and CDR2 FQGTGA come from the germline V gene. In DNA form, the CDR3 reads TGTGCCAGCAGCTTAGGGCGGGACGATGGCTACACCTTC. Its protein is CASSLGRDDGYTF.

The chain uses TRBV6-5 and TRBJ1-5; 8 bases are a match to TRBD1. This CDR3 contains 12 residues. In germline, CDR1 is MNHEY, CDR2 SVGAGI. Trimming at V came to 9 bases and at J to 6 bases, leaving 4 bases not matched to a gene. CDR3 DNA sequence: TGTGCCAGTTATACAGGGGGTCAGCCCCAGCATTTT. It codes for CASYTGGQPQHF.

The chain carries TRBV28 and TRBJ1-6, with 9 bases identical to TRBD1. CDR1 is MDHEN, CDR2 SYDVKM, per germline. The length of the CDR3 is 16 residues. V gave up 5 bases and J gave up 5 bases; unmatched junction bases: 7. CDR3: CASSPPQGAHNSPLHF. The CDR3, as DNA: TGTGCCAGCAGTCCGCCACAGGGGGCTCATAATTCACCCCTCCACTTT.

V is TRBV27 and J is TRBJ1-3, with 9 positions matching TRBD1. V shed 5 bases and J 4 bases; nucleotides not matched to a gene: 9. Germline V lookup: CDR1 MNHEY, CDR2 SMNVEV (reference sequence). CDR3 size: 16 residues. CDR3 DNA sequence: TGTGCCAGCAGTGCCAAGGGACAGGGCATCGGAAACACCATATATTTT. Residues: CASSAKGQGIGNTIYF.

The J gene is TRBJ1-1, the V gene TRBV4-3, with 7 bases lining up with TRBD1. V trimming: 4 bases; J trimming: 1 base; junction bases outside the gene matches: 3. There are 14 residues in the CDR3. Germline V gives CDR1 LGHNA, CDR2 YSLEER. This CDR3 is CASSPGQSNTEAFF. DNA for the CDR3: TGCGCCAGCAGCCCGGGACAGTCGAACACTGAAGCTTTCTTT.

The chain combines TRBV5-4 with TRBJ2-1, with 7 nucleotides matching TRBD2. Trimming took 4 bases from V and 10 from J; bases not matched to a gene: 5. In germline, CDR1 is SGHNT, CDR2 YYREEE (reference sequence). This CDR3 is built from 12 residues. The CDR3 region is CASSNLAEEQFF. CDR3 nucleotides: TGTGCCAGCAGCAATCTAGCGGAAGAGCAGTTCTTC.

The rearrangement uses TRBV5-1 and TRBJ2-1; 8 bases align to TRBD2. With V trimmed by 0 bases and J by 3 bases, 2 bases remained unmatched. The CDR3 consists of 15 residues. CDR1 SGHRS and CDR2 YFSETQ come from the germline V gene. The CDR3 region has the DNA TGCGCCAGCAGCTTGGTACTAGCGGACTACAATGAGCAGTTCTTC. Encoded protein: CASSLVLADYNEQFF.

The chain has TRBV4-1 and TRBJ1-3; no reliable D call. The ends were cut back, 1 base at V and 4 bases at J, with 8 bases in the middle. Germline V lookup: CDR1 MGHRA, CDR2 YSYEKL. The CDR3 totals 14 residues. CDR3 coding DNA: TGCGCCAGCAGCCAAGTAATGTACGGAAACACCATATATTTT. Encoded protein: CASSQVMYGNTIYF.

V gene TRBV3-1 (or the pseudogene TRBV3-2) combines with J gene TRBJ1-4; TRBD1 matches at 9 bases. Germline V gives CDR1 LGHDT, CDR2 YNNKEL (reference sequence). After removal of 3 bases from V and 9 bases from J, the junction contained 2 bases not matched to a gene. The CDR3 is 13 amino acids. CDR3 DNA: TGTGCCAGCAGCCAGGGGACAGGGAAAAAACTGTTTTTT. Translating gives CASSQGTGKKLFF.

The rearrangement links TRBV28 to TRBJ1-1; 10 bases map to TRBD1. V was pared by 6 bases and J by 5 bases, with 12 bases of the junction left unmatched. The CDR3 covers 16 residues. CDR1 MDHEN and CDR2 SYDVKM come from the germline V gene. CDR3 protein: CASRARGQGLKTEAFF. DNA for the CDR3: TGTGCCAGCAGGGCGCGGGGACAGGGGCTAAAAACTGAAGCTTTCTTT.